Below are 16 T cell receptor beta chains sequenced from a single sample in a study of shared clonotypes between healthy human individuals. This table comes from immunoSEQ multiplex PCR, and its TCRdb copy is limited to in-frame clones, with some not included. The sample holds roughly 500,000 clones, around 79% seen once. The sequencing sample was made of PBMCs. The receptors were gathered from a woman between 40 and 50 years old in good health. Some clones in this sample may be carry-over from other donors' samples.

The chain employs TRBV4-3 and TRBJ1-5; TRBD1 aligns across 7 bases. Germline CDR1 is LGHNA and CDR2 is YSLEER. With V trimmed by 0 bases and J by 7 bases, 6 bases remained unmatched. The CDR3 spans 15 residues. This CDR3 is CASSQEGGMRQPQHF. DNA for the CDR3: TGCGCCAGCAGCCAAGAAGGGGGCATGAGGCAGCCCCAGCATTTT.

This clone was seen a few times. The chain links TRBV19 to TRBJ1-1; tentatively, D is TRBD1 (6 bases). V gave up 10 bases and J gave up 1 base, with 13 bases separating them. The CDR3 totals 13 residues. The germline V gene has CDR1 LNHDA and CDR2 SQIVND (reference sequence). The CDR3 is CATQGQANTEAFF. Here the CDR3 DNA reads TGTGCCACTCAGGGGCAGGCGAACACTGAAGCTTTCTTT.

As for this clone: Other nucleotide sequences from this sample produce the same CDR3. This chain links TRBV19 with TRBJ2-3, with 7 bases identical to TRBD1. This CDR3 spans 14 amino acids. Trimming cost V 5 bases and J 4 bases; bases outside gene matches: 6. CDR1 and CDR2 from the germline V gene are LNHDA and SQIVND (reference sequence). The DNA of the CDR3 is TGTGCCAGTAGTCTCGACAGGGCAGCAGATACGCAGTATTTT. Translating it yields CASSLDRAADTQYF.

This chain connects TRBV30 to TRBJ2-4; 8 positions match TRBD1. The DNA end is a closer match to TRBJ2-5, so the J assignment may be wrong. Germline V CDR1 and CDR2: GTSNPN, SVGIG (reference sequence). The CDR3 totals 13 residues. In DNA, the CDR3 is TGTGCCTGGACCCGGACAGGGAAAGAGACCCAGTACTTC. Its protein product is CAWTRTGKETQYF.

Of note for this clone: Other DNA sequences within the sample encode an identical CDR3. The chain has TRBV9 and TRBJ2-2, with 10 bases fitting TRBD2. The CDR3 loop spans 16 amino acids. The V segment lost 0 bases and the J segment 1 base; nucleotides outside the gene matches: 0. Looked up from germline, CDR1 is SGDLS and CDR2 is YYNGEE. The CDR3 is CASSVGLAGNTGELFF. In DNA form, the CDR3 reads TGTGCCAGCAGCGTAGGACTAGCGGGGAACACCGGGGAGCTGTTTTTT.

The V and J genes are TRBV2 and TRBJ1-5; no definite D call. V was pared by 6 bases and J by 4 bases, with 13 bases between. The CDR3 spans 14 residues. Germline CDR1 and CDR2: SNHLY and FYNNEI. This CDR3 reads CASRRSRSNQPQHF. CDR3 in DNA: TGTGCCAGCAGGAGGTCGAGGTCAAATCAGCCCCAGCATTTT.

V usage is TRBV5-1 and J usage is TRBJ2-2; 12 nucleotides agree with TRBD2. The CDR3 totals 17 residues. Germline lookup yields CDR1 SGHRS and CDR2 YFSETQ. Trimming took 0 bases from V and 7 from J; bases not matched to a gene: 7. CDR3 bases: TGCGCCAGCAGCTTGGGACCTAGCGGGAGGGCCGACGGGGAGCTGTTTTTT. Protein sequence: CASSLGPSGRADGELFF.

V gene TRBV7-8 combines with J gene TRBJ1-4; D ambiguous. Trimming cost V 5 bases and J 7 bases, with 8 bases left between them. The CDR3 spans 12 residues. Germline V lookup: CDR1 SGHVS, CDR2 FQNEAQ. The CDR3: CASSLLGEKLFF. CDR3 nucleotides: TGTGCCAGCAGCCTACTCGGTGAAAAACTGTTTTTT.

This chain links TRBV7-2 with TRBJ2-2; 7 bases are shared with TRBD2. CDR3 length: 13 residues. V was clipped by 10 bases and J by 10 bases; unmatched bases: 12. Germline assignment: CDR1 SGHTA and CDR2 FQGNSA. CDR3 protein: CATTEVRGVELFF. The CDR3 coding sequence is TGTGCCACCACAGAGGTCCGGGGGGTGGAGCTGTTTTTT.

The chain links TRBV23-1 to TRBJ2-7; D remains unclear. TRBV23-1 falls under the ORF class, with uncertain function. The V end was cut by 6 bases, the J end by 4 bases, with 25 bases between. The CDR3 contains 17 residues. The CDR3 DNA reads as TGCGCCAGCAGCCACGGAGTGAGTTTGTGTTCTCCTTACGAGCAGTACTTC. This translates into CASSHGVSLCSPYEQYF.

Turning to this clone: This may stem from a read error, because a much larger clone lies one nucleotide away. The chain recombines TRBV6-6 with TRBJ2-3; D remains unclear. The V end lost 6 bases, the J end lost 0 bases, and 4 bases lay between the germline ends. There are 12 residues in the CDR3. Germline V lookup: CDR1 MNHNY, CDR2 SVGAGI (reference sequence). In DNA, the CDR3 is TGTGCCAGCAGGATTAGCACAGATACGCAGTATTTT. Residues: CASRISTDTQYF.

This clone was detected only once. The chain links TRBV11-1 to TRBJ2-7, with TRBD2 identical over 11 bases. The V gene's germline CDR1 is SGHAT and CDR2 FQDESV (reference sequence). After removal of 6 bases from V and 3 bases from J, the junction contained 7 bases not matched to a gene. This CDR3 region has 15 residues. The CDR3 coding sequence is TGTGCCAGCAGGCGTACTAGCGGGAGTTTCTACGAGCAGTACTTC. Translating it yields CASRRTSGSFYEQYF.

This chain connects TRBV27 to TRBJ2-2, with 8 bases that match TRBD2. The CDR3 spans 14 residues. From germline, CDR1 is MNHEY and CDR2 SMNVEV (reference sequence). V was pared by 10 bases and J by 1 base, with 5 bases of the junction left unmatched. CDR3 protein: CATRSGRNTGELFF. CDR3 in DNA: TGTGCCACCCGAAGCGGGAGGAACACCGGGGAGCTGTTTTTT.

This clone was seen a handful of times. The genes are TRBV5-1 and TRBJ2-7; D not resolved. The V gene's germline CDR1 is SGHRS and CDR2 YFSETQ. The CDR3 is 15 amino acids. The V gene lost 3 bases and the J gene lost 0 bases, with 13 bases spanning the gap. DNA for the CDR3: TGCGCCAGCAGCTCTGGCGCAGGCTACTCCTACGAGCAGTACTTC. It is translated as CASSSGAGYSYEQYF.

The V call is TRBV5-8, the J call TRBJ2-1; D gene uncertain. Trimming shortened V by 4 bases and J by 0 bases, and 11 bases separated the two germline ends. This CDR3 is 15 amino acids long. Germline-derived CDR1 and CDR2 are SGHTS and YDEGEE. CDR3 DNA: TGTGCCAGCAGCCTCGACTGGAGCTCCTACAATGAGCAGTTCTTC. Its protein is CASSLDWSSYNEQFF.

V and J are TRBV18 and TRBJ2-5; D unclear. Trimming stripped 5 bases from V and 5 bases from J, with 12 bases between. The CDR3 has 13 residues. The germline gives CDR1 KGHSH, CDR2 LQKENI. The CDR3 coding sequence is TGTGCCAGCTCATTAGCCGAGGACGAGACCCAGTACTTC. This encodes CASSLAEDETQYF.